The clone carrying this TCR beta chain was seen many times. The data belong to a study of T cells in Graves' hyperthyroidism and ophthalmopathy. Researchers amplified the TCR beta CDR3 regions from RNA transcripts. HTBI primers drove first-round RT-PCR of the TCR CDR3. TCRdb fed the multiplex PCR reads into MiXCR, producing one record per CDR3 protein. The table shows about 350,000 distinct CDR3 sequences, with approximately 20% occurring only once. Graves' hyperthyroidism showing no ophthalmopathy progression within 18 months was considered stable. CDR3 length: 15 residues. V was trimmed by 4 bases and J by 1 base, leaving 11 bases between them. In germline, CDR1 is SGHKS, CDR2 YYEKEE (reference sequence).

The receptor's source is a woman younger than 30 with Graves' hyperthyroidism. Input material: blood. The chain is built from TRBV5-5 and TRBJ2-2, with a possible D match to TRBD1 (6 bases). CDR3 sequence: CASSPVGGNTGELFF. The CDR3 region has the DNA TGTGCCAGCAGCCCAGTAGGGGGGAACACCGGGGAGCTGTTTTTT.